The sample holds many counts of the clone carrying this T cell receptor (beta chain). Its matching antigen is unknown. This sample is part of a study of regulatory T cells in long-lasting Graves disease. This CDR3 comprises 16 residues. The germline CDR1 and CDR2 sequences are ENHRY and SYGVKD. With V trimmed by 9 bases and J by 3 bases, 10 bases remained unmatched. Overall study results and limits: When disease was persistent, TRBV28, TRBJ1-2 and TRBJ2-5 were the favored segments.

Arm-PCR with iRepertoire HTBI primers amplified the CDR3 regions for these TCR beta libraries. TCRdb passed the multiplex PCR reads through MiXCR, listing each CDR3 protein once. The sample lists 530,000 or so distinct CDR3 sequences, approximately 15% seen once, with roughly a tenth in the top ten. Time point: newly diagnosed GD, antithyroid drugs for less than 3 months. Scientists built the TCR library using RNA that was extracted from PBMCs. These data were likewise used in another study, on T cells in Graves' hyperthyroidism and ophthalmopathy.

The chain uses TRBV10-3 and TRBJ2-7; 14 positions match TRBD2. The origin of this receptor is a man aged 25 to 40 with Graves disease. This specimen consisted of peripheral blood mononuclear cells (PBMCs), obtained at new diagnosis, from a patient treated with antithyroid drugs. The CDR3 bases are TGTGCCATTTCGGGACCCGGGACTAGCGGGAGCTACGAGCAGTACTTC. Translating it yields CAISGPGTSGSYEQYF.